This T cell receptor beta chain was identified in a study of cytomegalovirus exposure and HLA in healthy donors (dated by TCRdb to about 2017). For the study in its entirety: In an earlier analysis of 450 to 750 of the donors, under 300 Gb of sequence data and approximately 120 million unique TCR beta sequences from some 170 million T cells were reported. Among the approximately 400 genotyped donors, 75% to 90% belonged to the genetic ancestry cluster associated with self-reported Caucasian donors. An earlier analysis of about 620 of the donors applied high-throughput TCR beta sequencing to assess whether each TCR beta V gene segment acted as functional or pseudogenic. The aim of the study was to test whether cataloging public T cell receptors could identify signatures of past pathogen exposure. All discovery cohort repertoires had been generated using a single sequencing platform. The study used immunosequencing to profile the T cell repertoires of 666 subjects and linked those repertoires to cytomegalovirus serostatus. To predict cytomegalovirus infection status, the study combined high-throughput TCR immunosequencing, statistical association of individual TCRs with disease status, and machine learning. About five DR-DQ haplotypes were handled as single units for association and clustering, since linkage in the cohort was strong. About 320 gigabases of sequencing data and tens of millions of unique TCR sequences were included in an early release covering roughly 600 HLA-typed donors. In a later analysis, previously published TCR beta repertoires from 666 donors were re-analyzed and high-resolution HLA genotyping was added so that TCR occurrence patterns could be studied. Donor age, sex, ethnicity and CMV serostatus were compiled alongside the repertoire data. HLA typing covered class I and class II loci at four-digit resolution. Rather than using new phenotypic data, the later analysis identified candidate immune exposures from TCR beta sequences and from how often those sequences occurred across donors. Among roughly 400 genotyped donors of the cohort, an average of about 240,000 unique TCR beta nucleotide sequences was sequenced per donor, of which 15% to 20% were non-productive. Genome-wide SNP genotypes for about 65% of the 666 donors were used in a later genetic analysis, which treated that subset as a discovery cohort. Typing coverage differed by locus: A, B, C, DRB1 and DQB1 were typed in about 629-630 donors, DQA1 in about 550, DPA1 in 600 to 610, and DPB1 in just under 490. Along with the approximately 620-subject first cohort, a separate validation cohort of more than 90 different subjects was used. Results and caveats for the whole study, not just this receptor: Sequencing depth was assumed to be roughly uniform across donors in the presence/absence analyses, though that assumption may not hold. The earlier analysis of about 600 of the donors excluded fewer than 20 rarely observed V segments, including chromosome 9 orphons, because counts were too low. CMV serostatus was the only immune exposure information available for the cohort. A cluster of highly shared sequence variants was judged likely to be a technical artifact of the sequencing pipeline. In both the original and validation cohorts, the classifier was reported to diagnose cytomegalovirus status with high specificity and sensitivity. An earlier analysis of around 600 of the donors showed that most TCR beta V segments appeared in productive rearrangements either about 87% or about 30% of the time, which broadly matched IMGT annotations. A further reported finding was that TCR beta sequences accurately predicted the HLA-A and HLA-B alleles for most subjects in the first cohort. In a later analysis, several top co-occurrence clusters were reported to appear linked to parvovirus B19, influenza, CMV and Epstein-Barr virus. Most TCR sequences were observed very rarely across donors, whereas some public TCRs were present in many individuals. Because HLA typing was missing for some donors at each locus, association tests included only the typed subset. The study gave a list of 150 to 200 TCR beta chains associated with cytomegalovirus. According to a later genetic analysis, donors in an Asian-associated ancestry cluster had fewer N-insertions in productive TCRs than the approximately 630-donor mean. An association between a missense DCLRE1C variant and V-gene and J-gene trimming of TCR beta chains was found in a later genetic analysis and replicated in an independent cohort. In a later analysis, TCR association rates were found to vary across HLA loci, with the most associated TCRs seen for DRB1 alleles and the fewest for HLA-C alleles. Strong co-occurrence of HLA alleles, especially DR and DQ, made assigning TCR associations to individual alleles difficult. In vitro tests confirmed that a few of the cytomegalovirus-associated TCR beta chains recognize cytomegalovirus antigens. Linkage disequilibrium might explain the correlated functional status among segregating V segments, but an unknown experimental factor could not be ruled out. The cohort was sequenced for TCR beta chains only, and without alpha or paired-chain data the features that could be detected were limited. It was suggested by the authors that the approach could potentially be generalized to other disease states and immunological phenotypes. Some IMGT-functional V segments, including TRBV6-2 and TRBV6-3, could not be distinguished by the 87-base-pair reads and were therefore excluded. In a later analysis, HLA-associated TCR beta chains were found to be more clonally expanded and to have lower generation probabilities than equally common non-associated chains. In a later analysis, most CMV-associated TCR beta chains were found to appear HLA-restricted, with HLA associations seemingly driven largely by CMV exposure. A later analysis associated around 16,000 TCR beta sequences with specific HLA alleles at a false discovery rate of 0.05.

The cohort consisted of some 670 healthy bone marrow donors. At the time of sampling, all cohort members were nominally healthy, though unrecorded immune exposures were likely present. The donor was CMV seronegative and was included in the group of a few hundred seronegative cohort members. A peripheral blood sample was provided by each donor, and peripheral blood mononuclear cells were used for TCR beta sequencing. The Qiagen DNeasy Blood Extraction Kit was used to extract genomic DNA from the blood cell samples. Via the germline V gene, CDR1 is MGHRA and CDR2 YSYEKL. Trimming costs V 0 bases and J 7 bases, and their ends lie 15 bases apart. Measured from the cysteine to the phenylalanine, the CDR3 is 15 residues long. Only the CDR3 portion is preserved as DNA: 45 bases, with reading frame beginning at the first base. Points on this clone: Its antigen target is currently unknown. No base quality values were provided; no much bigger clone lies one nucleotide off.

Library creation used the immunoSEQ multiplex PCR assay. The multiplex PCR relied on a mix of 60 forward primers for TCR Vbeta segments and 13 reverse primers for TCR Jbeta segments. A multiplex PCR assay on genomic DNA amplified the CDR3 region of rearranged TCR beta genes. The amplified TCR beta libraries were sequenced on the Illumina HiSeq System as 87-base-pair reads. The paper's processing steps were these. A later analysis counted around 72 million unique TCR beta chains across the 650 to 700 repertoires, and roughly 11 million of these chains were shared by at least two donors. To remove PCR and sequencing errors, raw reads were error-corrected and collapsed into unique sequences using a nearest-neighbor algorithm that merged closely related sequences. Alignment of CDR3 sequences to IMGT reference sequences was used to assign V, D and J gene segments. For a sequence to be retained, a match of at least six nucleotides was required to both a V gene segment and a J gene segment. Rearrangements were classified as productive when the CDR3 lacked stop codons and remained in frame with V and J, and all other rearrangements were classified as non-productive. CDR3 was defined by IMGT convention, running from the second conserved V-encoded cysteine to the conserved J-encoded phenylalanine. Sequences without an unambiguous match to a single V gene segment were excluded from the earlier analysis of several hundred of the donors. In an earlier analysis of approximately 590 of the donors, a V segment was called functional when productive rearrangements were above 56.7%, and segregating when the standard deviation between donors exceeded 5%. A statistical classification framework was built for diagnosing cytomegalovirus status from the catalog of TCR beta chain sequences. V and J gene assignment, in a later analysis, came from comparing TCR nucleotide sequences with IMGT/GENE-DB human TR gene sequences. The TCRdist pipeline was used in a later analysis to assign CDR3 sequences and most-parsimonious VDJ recombination scenarios. A later analysis defined each TCR beta chain by its CDR3 amino acid sequence plus V-gene family, and excluded reads lacking a unique V-gene family. In a later analysis, approximately 640 highly shared, low-generation-probability nucleotide sequences were removed to address suspected cross-contamination and a sequencing artifact. A later analysis calculated a clonal expansion index for each public chain from normalized within-repertoire ranks of inferred template counts. In a later analysis, generation probabilities were computed with a VDJ recombination model fitted to out-of-frame rearrangements, and the resulting probabilities were checked against IGoR. Hypergeometric tests were used in a later analysis to score TCR-TCR, TCR-HLA and TCR-CMV co-occurrence, with a repertoire-size bias correction applied to the TCR pairs. To estimate false discovery rates, a later analysis permuted the HLA or CMV assignments 20 times. A later analysis grouped co-occurring TCRs with DBSCAN, adding TCRdist sequence similarity when clustering within HLA-allele-positive subsets. Repertoires with fewer than 30,000 or more than 120,000 public chains, plus five repertoires with anomalous nucleotide sharing, were excluded from co-occurrence clustering. Imported from immuneACCESS, the table was reduced by TCRdb to in-frame sequences with V and J called. These copies leave out some clones; in studies compared against another copy, an unresolved V gene accounts for under half, and the cause of the remainder is not known. The V and J calls and clone size are taken from that table; D and trimming were inferred from the DNA. The sample records around 150,000 clones, 79% of which are singletons. The ten largest clones represent 2.1% of the sample.

This sequence was found in a man aged 35-49 years in good health and CMV-seronegative. The rearranged segments are TRBV4-1 and TRBJ2-5; no D segment can be confidently identified. The specimen sequenced was PBMCs. The nucleotide sequence is TGCGCCAGCAGCCAAGACCCCCCCGGAGCCGGGACCCAGTACTTC. The resulting protein is CASSQDPPGAGTQYF.